The 5 T cell receptor beta chains given below trace back to one sample, sequenced in a study of blood T cell repertoires in COVID-19 (dated by TCRdb to the early 2020s). The method behind the library was the immunoSEQ multiplex PCR assay. TCRdb provides this immuneACCESS table in a form limited to in-frame rearrangements. Some clones are lacking; in checked studies, under half of them reflect an unresolved V gene, and why the rest are absent is not known. The sample includes roughly 140,000 clones, with under 90% observed a single time. Roughly 1.7% of the sample rests with the top ten. Input material: PBMCs or T cells enriched from blood (not recorded which). Receptors originate from a woman in her late teens or twenties who had been exposed to COVID-19.

V is TRBV4-1 and J is TRBJ1-2; 8 nucleotides match TRBD1. With V trimmed by 3 bases and J by 4 bases, 7 bases remained unmatched. The CDR3 totals 15 residues. The germline V gene has CDR1 MGHRA and CDR2 YSYEKL. The CDR3 is CASSHPKGQAYGYTF. The DNA of the CDR3 is TGCGCCAGCAGCCACCCCAAGGGACAGGCCTATGGCTACACCTTC.

V usage is TRBV27 and J usage is TRBJ2-3; D is perhaps TRBD2 (5 bases). The CDR3 consists of 12 residues. Germline CDR1 is MNHEY and CDR2 is SMNVEV (reference sequence). V lost 9 bases, J lost 3 bases, and 10 bases lay in between. The DNA for the CDR3 is TGTGCCAGTCGGGGAGTAACAGATACGCAGTATTTT. Translating gives CASRGVTDTQYF.

Notes on this clone: Different DNA sequences within this sample yield the same CDR3. The CDR3 coding sequence is TGCGCCAGCAGCCAAGATTCCAGCGGGAGTGGTAATGAGCAGTTCTTC. It translates to CASSQDSSGSGNEQFF. The V and J genes are TRBV4-3 and TRBJ2-1, with 8 bases matching TRBD2. Trimming cost V 0 bases and J 7 bases; bases outside gene matches: 8. CDR3 length: 16 residues. Germline CDR1 is LGHNA and CDR2 is YSLEER.

The chain recombines TRBV18 with TRBJ1-3; D not certain. Trimming took off 6 bases at V and 0 bases at J, with 6 bases between the two ends. Germline V CDR1 and CDR2: KGHSH, LQKENI. The CDR3 is made up of 13 amino acids. Here the CDR3 reads CASSLDSGNTIYF. CDR3 DNA sequence: TGTGCCAGCTCCCTAGACTCTGGAAACACCATATATTTT.

The genes are TRBV19 and TRBJ2-5; a weak D match, TRBD1 (6 bases). Germline V gene data show CDR1 as LNHDA and CDR2 as SQIVND (reference sequence). The V gene lost 3 bases and the J gene lost 2 bases, with 16 bases spanning the gap. The CDR3 extends over 16 amino acids. The CDR3 sequence is CASSMGRGASQETQYF. Written as DNA, the CDR3 is TGTGCCAGTAGTATGGGCAGGGGAGCGAGTCAAGAGACCCAGTACTTC.